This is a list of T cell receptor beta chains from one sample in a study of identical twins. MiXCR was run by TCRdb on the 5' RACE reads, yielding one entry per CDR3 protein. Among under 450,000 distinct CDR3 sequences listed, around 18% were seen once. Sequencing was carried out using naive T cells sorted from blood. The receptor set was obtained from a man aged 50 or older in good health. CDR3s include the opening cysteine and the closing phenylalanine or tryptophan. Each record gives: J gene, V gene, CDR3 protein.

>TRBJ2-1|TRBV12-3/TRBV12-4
CASWGERANEQFF
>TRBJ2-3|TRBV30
CAWSGAADTQYF
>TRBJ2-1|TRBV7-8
CASSSRTVTYNEQFF
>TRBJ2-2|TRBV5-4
CASSFPGVRGSTGELFF
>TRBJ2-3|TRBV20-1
CSASVAEKLTDTQYF
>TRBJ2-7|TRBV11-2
CASSLLQDEQYF
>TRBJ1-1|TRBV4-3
CASSQGHTGVNTEAFF
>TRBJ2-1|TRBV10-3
CAISRDREVANEQFF
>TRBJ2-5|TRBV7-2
CASSIQGTGAETQYF
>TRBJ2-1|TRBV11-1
CASSLELPLREGYNEQFF
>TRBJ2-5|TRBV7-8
CASSLTRVIRSQETQYF
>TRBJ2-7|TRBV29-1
CSARGGGLVEQYF
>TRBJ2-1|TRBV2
CASRMTSGREYEQFF
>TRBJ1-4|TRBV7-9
CASSLIPENEKLFF
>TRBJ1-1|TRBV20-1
CSARVGANTEAFF
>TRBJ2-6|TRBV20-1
CSAPPREGANVLTF
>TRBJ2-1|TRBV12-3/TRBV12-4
CATDIRGANEQFF
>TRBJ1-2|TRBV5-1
CASSFYRTDNYGYTF
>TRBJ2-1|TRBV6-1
CASRLTSGGRNEQFF
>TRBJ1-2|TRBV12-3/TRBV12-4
CASSQDRDYYGYTF
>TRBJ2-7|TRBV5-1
CASRETLSYEQYF
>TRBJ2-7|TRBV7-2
CASSSQRGYEQYF
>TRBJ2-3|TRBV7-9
CASSSGQTQYF
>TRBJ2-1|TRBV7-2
CASSSGLAGAGNEQFF